The clone carrying this TCR beta chain was picked up many times. Its antigen is unidentified. Bulk tissue was left unsorted, and RNA and DNA were co-extracted from about 20-30 mg of it. The data are from a study of tumor-infiltrating lymphocytes in primary liver carcinoma. Broader study findings: Pairs of tumor regions overlapped more than tumor-adjacent and tumor-blood pairs did.

The CDR3 totals 11 residues. Germline CDR1 is SGHTA and CDR2 is FQGNSA. V lost 2 bases to trimming and J lost 6 bases, with 3 bases between them. From 400 to 500 ng total RNA, TCR beta cDNA was generated with a primer in the constant region. Three rounds of nested multiplex PCR with slightly modified ARM-PCR produced TCR beta libraries. Two initial PCR rounds of about 10 cycles each paired TRBV1-TRBV30 forward primers with a C-beta reverse primer. MiXCR was run by TCRdb on the multiplex PCR reads, yielding one entry per CDR3 protein. The data hold some 100,000 distinct CDR3 sequences, with about 63% observed a single time.

Sequencing input: liver tumor tissue from sampling region 2. The subset here: tumor region T2, inferior pole. The receptor comes from a woman in her fifties or sixties with primary liver carcinoma and hepatitis B virus infection. V usage is TRBV7-2 and J usage is TRBJ2-3; D is uncertain. In DNA form, the CDR3 reads TGTGCCAGCAGCTTAAGGGATACGCAGTATTTT. This gives the protein CASSLRDTQYF.